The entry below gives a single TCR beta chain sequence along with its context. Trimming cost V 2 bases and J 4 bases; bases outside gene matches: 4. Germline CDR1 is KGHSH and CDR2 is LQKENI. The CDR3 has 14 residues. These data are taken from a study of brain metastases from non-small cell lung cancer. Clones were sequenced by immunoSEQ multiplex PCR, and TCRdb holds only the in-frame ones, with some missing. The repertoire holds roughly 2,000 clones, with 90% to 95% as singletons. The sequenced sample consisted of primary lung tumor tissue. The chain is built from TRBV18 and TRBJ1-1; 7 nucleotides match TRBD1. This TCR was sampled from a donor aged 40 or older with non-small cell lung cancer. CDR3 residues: CASSPGTALTEAFF. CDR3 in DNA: TGTGCCAGCTCACCAGGGACAGCCCTCACTGAAGCTTTCTTT.